This T cell receptor (beta chain) was identified during a study of cytomegalovirus exposure and HLA in healthy donors. Only in-frame clones appear in the TCRdb table, and some are missing; sequencing was by immunoSEQ multiplex PCR. Of approximately 180,000 clones in the sample, roughly 89% were seen once. Trimming left V 3 bases short and J 0 bases short, with 12 bases between. The CDR3 contains 15 residues. CDR1 and CDR2 (germline): GTSNPN, SVGIG (reference sequence). Sequencing was performed on PBMCs. This clonotype originated in a woman younger than 45 in good health and CMV-seronegative. This sequence joins TRBV30 and TRBJ1-5; D uncertain. This CDR3 is CAWSSGGNSNQPQHF. The DNA of the CDR3 is TGTGCCTGGAGCTCCGGAGGGAATAGCAATCAGCCCCAGCATTTT.